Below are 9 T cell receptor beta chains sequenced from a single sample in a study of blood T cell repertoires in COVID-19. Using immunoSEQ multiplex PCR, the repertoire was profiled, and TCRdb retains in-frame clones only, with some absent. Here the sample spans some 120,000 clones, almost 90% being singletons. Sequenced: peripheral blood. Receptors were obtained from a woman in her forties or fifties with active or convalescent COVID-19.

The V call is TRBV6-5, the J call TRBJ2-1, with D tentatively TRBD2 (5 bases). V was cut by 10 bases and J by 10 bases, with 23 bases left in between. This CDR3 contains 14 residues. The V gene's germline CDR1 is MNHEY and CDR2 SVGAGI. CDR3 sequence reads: CAIGRGKTVREQFF. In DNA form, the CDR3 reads TGTGCCATCGGTCGGGGTAAGACGGTGCGGGAGCAGTTCTTC.

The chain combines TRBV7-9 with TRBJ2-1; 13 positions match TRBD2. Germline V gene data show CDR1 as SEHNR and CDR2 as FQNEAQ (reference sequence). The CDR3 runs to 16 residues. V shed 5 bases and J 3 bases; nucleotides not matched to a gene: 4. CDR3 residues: CASSAGLAGLYNEQFF. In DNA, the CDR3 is TGTGCCAGCAGCGCGGGACTAGCGGGACTCTACAATGAGCAGTTCTTC. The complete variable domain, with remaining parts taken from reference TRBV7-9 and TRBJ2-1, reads DTGVSQNPRHKITKRGQNVTFRCDPISEHNRLYWYRQTLGQGPEFLTYFQNEAQLEKSRLLSDRFSAERPKGSFSTLEIQRTEQGDSAMYLCASSAGLAGLYNEQFFGPGTRLTVL.

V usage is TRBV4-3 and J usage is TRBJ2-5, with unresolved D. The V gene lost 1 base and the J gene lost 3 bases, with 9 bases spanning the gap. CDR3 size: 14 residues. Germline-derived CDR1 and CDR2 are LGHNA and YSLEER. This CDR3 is CASSQGLEKETQYF. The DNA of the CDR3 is TGCGCCAGCAGCCAAGGGTTGGAGAAAGAGACCCAGTACTTC.

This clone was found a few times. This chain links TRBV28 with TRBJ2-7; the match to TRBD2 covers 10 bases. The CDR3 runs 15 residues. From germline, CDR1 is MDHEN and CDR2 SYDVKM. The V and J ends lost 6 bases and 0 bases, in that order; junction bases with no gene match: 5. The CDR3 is CASRPSGGNSYEQYF. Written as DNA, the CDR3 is TGTGCCAGCAGGCCTAGCGGGGGTAACTCCTACGAGCAGTACTTC. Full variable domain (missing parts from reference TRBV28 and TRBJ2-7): DVKVTQSSRYLVKRTGEKVFLECVQDMDHENMFWYRQDPGLGLRLIYFSYDVKMKEKGDIPEGYSVSREKKERFSLILESASTNQTSMYLCASRPSGGNSYEQYFGPGTRLTVT.

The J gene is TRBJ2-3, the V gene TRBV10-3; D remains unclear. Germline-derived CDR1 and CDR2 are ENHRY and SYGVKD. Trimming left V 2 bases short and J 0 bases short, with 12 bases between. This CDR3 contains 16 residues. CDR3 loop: CAISELGEISTDTQYF. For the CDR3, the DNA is TGTGCCATCAGTGAGCTGGGCGAGATTAGCACAGATACGCAGTATTTT.

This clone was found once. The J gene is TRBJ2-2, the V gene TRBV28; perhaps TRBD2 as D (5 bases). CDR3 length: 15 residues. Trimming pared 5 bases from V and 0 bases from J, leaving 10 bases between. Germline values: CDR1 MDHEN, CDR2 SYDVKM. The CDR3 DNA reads TGTGCCAGCAGTGAGGGTCTACCGAACACCGGGGAGCTGTTTTTT. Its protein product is CASSEGLPNTGELFF.

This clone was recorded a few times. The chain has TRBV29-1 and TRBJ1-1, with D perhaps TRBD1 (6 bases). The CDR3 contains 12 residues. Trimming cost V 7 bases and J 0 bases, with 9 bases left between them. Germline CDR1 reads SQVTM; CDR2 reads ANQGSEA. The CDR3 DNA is TGCAGCGCCCAGGGGATGAACACTGAAGCTTTCTTT. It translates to CSAQGMNTEAFF. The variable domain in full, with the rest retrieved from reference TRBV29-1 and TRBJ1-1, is SAVISQKPSRDICQRGTSLTIQCQVDSQVTMMFWYRQQPGQSLTLIATANQGSEATYESGFVIDKFPISRPNLTFSTLTVSNMSPEDSSIYLCSAQGMNTEAFFGQGTRLTVV.

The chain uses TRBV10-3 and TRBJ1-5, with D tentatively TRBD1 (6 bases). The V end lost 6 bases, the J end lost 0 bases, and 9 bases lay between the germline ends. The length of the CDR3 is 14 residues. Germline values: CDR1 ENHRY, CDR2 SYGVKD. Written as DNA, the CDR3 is TGTGCCATCAGGGACAGCCATAGCAATCAGCCCCAGCATTTT. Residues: CAIRDSHSNQPQHF.

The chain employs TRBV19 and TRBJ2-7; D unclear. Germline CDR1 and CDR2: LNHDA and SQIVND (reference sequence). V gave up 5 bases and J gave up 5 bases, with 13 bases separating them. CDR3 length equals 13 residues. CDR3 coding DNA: TGTGCCAGTAGTGTAAACGGCAGGAACGAGCAGTACTTC. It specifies CASSVNGRNEQYF. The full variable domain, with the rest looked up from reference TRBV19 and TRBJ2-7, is DGGITQSPKYLFRKEGQNVTLSCEQNLNHDAMYWYRQDPGQGLRLIYYSQIVNDFQKGDIAEGYSVSREKKESFPLTVTSAQKNPTAFYLCASSVNGRNEQYFGPGTRLTVT.